This T cell receptor beta chain was identified during a study of cytomegalovirus exposure and HLA in healthy donors. A remark on this clone: Its antigen is unknown.

The ends lost 6 bases at V and 4 bases at J; junction bases unmatched: 6. Germline CDR1 is WSHSY and CDR2 is SAAADI. This CDR3 region has 15 residues. Study-wide results and limits: The tendency of first-cohort TCR clusters to co-occur in the 120 or so validation repertoires was identified by a subsequent analysis. Reportedly, cytomegalovirus status was diagnosed with high sensitivity and specificity.

Data came from immunoSEQ multiplex PCR; TCRdb stores just in-frame clones and leaves some out. The table lists around 130,000 clones, roughly 89% of them singletons. The sample taken for sequencing was PBMCs. This sequence was found in a man aged 25 to 40 in good health and CMV-seronegative. The chain has TRBV10-2 and TRBJ1-6; 7 bases are shared with TRBD1. The CDR3 here is CASRAGTAYNSPLHF. The CDR3 nucleotides are TGCGCCAGCAGAGCTGGGACAGCGTATAATTCACCCCTCCACTTT.